This T cell receptor beta chain came from a study of blood T cell repertoires in COVID-19. Study as a whole: Samples representing acute and convalescent COVID-19 were sourced from the United States, Italy and Spain. PBMCs, B-cell-depleted T cells, or T cells provided the cDNA or gDNA that made up the material.

In this sample, this clone turned up once. Original handling: Amplified reference gene primers provided the basis for estimating nucleated cell counts. TCRdb's table, derived via immunoSEQ multiplex PCR, lists solely in-frame clones and lacks some. From that table come the V and J calls and clone size; the DNA was used to work out D and trimming. The data hold 270,000 or so clones, with roughly 85% observed a single time. CDR3 length: 13 residues. Germline CDR1 reads SGHVS; CDR2 reads FQNEAQ. The ends were cut back, 1 base at V and 7 bases at J, with 11 bases in the middle. V gene TRBV7-8 combines with J gene TRBJ2-7; weak D call: TRBD1 (5 bases). The sample was peripheral blood. The source is a woman aged 50 to 60 who had recovered from COVID-19. The CDR3 coding sequence is TGTGCCAGCAGCTTAGGTGGGGCCGGTGAGCAGTACTTC. Residues: CASSLGGAGEQYF.